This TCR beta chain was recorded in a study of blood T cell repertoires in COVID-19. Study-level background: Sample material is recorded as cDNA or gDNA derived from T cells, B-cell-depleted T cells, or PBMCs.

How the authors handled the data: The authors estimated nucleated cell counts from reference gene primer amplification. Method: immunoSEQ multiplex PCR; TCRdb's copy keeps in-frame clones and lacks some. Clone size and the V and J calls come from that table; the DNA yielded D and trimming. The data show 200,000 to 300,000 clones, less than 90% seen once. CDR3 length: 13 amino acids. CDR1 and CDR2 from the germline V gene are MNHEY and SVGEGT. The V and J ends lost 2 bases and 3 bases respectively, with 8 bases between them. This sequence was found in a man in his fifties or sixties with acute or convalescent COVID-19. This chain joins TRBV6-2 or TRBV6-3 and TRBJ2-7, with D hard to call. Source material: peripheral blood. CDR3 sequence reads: CASSYPGLYEQYF. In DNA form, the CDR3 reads TGTGCCAGCAGTTACCCGGGTCTCTACGAGCAGTACTTC.